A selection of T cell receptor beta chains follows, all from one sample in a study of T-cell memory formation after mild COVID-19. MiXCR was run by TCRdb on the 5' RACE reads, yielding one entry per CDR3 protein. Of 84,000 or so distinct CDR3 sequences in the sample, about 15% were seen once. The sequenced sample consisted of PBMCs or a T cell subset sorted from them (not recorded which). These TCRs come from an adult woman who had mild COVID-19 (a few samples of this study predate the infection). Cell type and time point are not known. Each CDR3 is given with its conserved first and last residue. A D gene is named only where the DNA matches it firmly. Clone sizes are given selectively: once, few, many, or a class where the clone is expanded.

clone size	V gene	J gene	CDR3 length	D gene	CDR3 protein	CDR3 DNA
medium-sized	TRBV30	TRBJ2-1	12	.	CAWNVGVDEQFF	TGTGCCTGGAATGTAGGGGTCGATGAGCAGTTCTTC
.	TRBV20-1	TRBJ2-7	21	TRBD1	CSAGGGQGALPPFTETYEQYF	TGCAGTGCTGGTGGGGGCCAGGGGGCCCTTCCCCCCTTTACGGAGACCTACGAGCAGTACTTC
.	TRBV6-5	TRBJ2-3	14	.	CASSTGTFTDTQYF	TGTGCCAGCAGTACCGGGACATTCACAGATACGCAGTATTTT
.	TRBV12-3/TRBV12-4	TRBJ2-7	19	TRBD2	CASSFNAASGYFEPHEQYF	TGTGCCAGCAGTTTTAATGCGGCTAGCGGGTATTTTGAACCCCACGAGCAGTACTTC
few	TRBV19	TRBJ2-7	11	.	CASSYGIEQYF	TGTGCCAGTAGTTACGGGATCGAGCAGTACTTC
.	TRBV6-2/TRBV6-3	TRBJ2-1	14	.	CASSYRTGYDEQFF	TGTGCCAGCAGTTACCGCACAGGGTATGATGAGCAGTTCTTC
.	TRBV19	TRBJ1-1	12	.	CASSNGRVEAFF	TGTGCCAGTTCAAATGGGAGGGTTGAAGCTTTCTTT
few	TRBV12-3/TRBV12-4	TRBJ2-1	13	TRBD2	CASSFGTSSEQFF	TGTGCCAGCAGTTTCGGGACTAGCAGTGAGCAGTTCTTC
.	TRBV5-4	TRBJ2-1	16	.	CASRFTEVSSYNEQFF	TGTGCCAGCAGGTTTACAGAGGTTAGCTCCTACAATGAGCAGTTCTTC
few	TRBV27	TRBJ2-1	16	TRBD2	CASSSTPSGPYNEQFF	TGTGCCAGCAGTTCTACACCTAGCGGACCGTACAATGAGCAGTTCTTC
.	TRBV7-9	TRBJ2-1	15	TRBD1	CASSLGQGDLNEQFF	TGTGCCAGCAGCTTAGGACAGGGAGACCTCAATGAGCAGTTCTTC
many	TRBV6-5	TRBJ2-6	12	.	CASVSGANVLTF	TGTGCCAGCGTATCTGGGGCCAACGTCCTGACTTTC
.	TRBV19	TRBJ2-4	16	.	CASSIEGWAAKNIQYF	TGTGCCAGTAGTATAGAAGGTTGGGCAGCCAAAAACATTCAGTACTTC
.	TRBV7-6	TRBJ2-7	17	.	CASSLTVSGRELYEQYF	TGTGCCAGCAGCTTAACGGTCTCGGGACGGGAACTCTACGAGCAGTACTTC
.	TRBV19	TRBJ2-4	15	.	CASSAHALDKNIQYF	TGTGCCAGTAGTGCTCATGCCCTCGACAAAAACATTCAGTACTTC
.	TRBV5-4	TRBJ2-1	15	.	CASSARTSRYNEQFF	TGTGCCAGCAGCGCTCGGACCAGCCGCTACAATGAGCAGTTCTTC
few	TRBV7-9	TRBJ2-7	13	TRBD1	CASSYDRAYEQYF	TGTGCCAGCAGTTACGACAGGGCCTACGAGCAGTACTTC
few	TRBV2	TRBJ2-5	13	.	CASNAGVAETQYF	TGTGCCAGCAATGCCGGGGTGGCGGAGACCCAGTACTTC
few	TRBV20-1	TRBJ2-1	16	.	CSARGARAHSYNEQFF	TGCAGTGCTCGGGGGGCTAGAGCACACTCCTACAATGAGCAGTTCTTC
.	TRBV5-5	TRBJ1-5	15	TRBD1	CASSWVGTGEQPQHF	TGTGCCAGCAGCTGGGTCGGGACAGGGGAACAGCCCCAGCATTTT
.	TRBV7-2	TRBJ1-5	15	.	CASSLALDGVQPQHF	TGTGCCAGCAGCTTAGCGCTGGACGGAGTACAGCCCCAGCATTTT
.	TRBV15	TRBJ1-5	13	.	CATSTRQLQPQHF	TGTGCCACCAGCACGAGACAGCTCCAGCCCCAGCATTTT
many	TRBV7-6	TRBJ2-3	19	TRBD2	CASSLAPSGRASSTDTQYF	TGTGCCAGCAGCTTAGCGCCTAGCGGGAGGGCCTCTAGCACAGATACGCAGTATTTT
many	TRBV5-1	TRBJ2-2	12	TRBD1	CASSRGQGSMFF	TGCGCCAGCAGCCGGGGACAGGGTTCGATGTTTTTT
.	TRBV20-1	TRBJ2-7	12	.	CSARAGDYEQYF	TGCAGTGCTAGAGCGGGAGACTACGAGCAGTACTTC
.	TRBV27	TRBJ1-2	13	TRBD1	CASSIQGADGYTF	TGTGCCAGCAGTATCCAGGGGGCGGATGGCTACACCTTC
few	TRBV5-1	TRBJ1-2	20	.	CASSNREQQGAVLTFYGYTF	TGCGCCAGCAGCAACAGGGAGCAGCAGGGAGCAGTACTGACCTTCTATGGCTACACCTTC
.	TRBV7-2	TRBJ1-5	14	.	CASSSRTGNQPQHF	TGTGCCAGCAGCTCCCGGACGGGGAATCAGCCCCAGCATTTT
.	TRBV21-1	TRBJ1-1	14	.	CASNFHQGCTEAFF	TGTGCCAGCAATTTTCATCAGGGGTGCACTGAAGCTTTCTTT
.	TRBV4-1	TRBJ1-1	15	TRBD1	CASSQGTGENTEAFF	TGCGCCAGCAGCCAGGGAACAGGGGAGAACACTGAAGCTTTCTTT
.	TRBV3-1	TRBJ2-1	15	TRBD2	CASRFGTSGGNEQFF	TGTGCCAGCAGATTCGGGACTAGCGGGGGTAATGAGCAGTTCTTC
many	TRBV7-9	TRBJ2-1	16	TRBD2	CASSLDGTSDTNEQFF	TGTGCCAGCAGCTTAGATGGGACTAGCGATACAAATGAGCAGTTCTTC
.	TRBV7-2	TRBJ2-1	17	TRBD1	CASSLDGDRPLGNEQFF	TGTGCCAGCAGCTTAGACGGGGACAGGCCATTAGGCAATGAGCAGTTCTTC
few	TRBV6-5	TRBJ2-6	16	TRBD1	CATRDRAFSGANVLTF	TGTGCCACCCGGGACAGGGCTTTTTCTGGGGCCAACGTCCTGACTTTC
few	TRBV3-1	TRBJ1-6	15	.	CASSQVGTGWSPLHF	TGTGCCAGCAGCCAAGTGGGGACGGGTTGGTCACCCCTCCACTTT
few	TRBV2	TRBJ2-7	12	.	CASSPPSTEQYF	TGTGCCAGCAGTCCTCCTTCTACGGAGCAGTACTTC
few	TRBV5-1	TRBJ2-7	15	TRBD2	CASSFGRGSPYEQYF	TGCGCCAGCAGCTTCGGGCGGGGGAGTCCCTACGAGCAGTACTTC
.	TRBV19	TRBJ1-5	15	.	CASALGTLIHQPQHF	TGTGCCAGTGCTTTAGGGACGTTGATACATCAGCCCCAGCATTTT
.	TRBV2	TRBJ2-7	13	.	CASTAWGDYEQYF	TGTGCCAGCACCGCCTGGGGGGACTACGAGCAGTACTTC
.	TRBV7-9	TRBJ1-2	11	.	CASSLDGLYTF	TGTGCCAGCAGCCTAGACGGCCTCTACACCTTC
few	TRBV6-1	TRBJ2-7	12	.	CASIGSPYEQYF	TGTGCCAGCATCGGCAGTCCCTACGAGCAGTACTTC
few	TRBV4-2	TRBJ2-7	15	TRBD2	CASSQERTSGGGPYF	TGTGCCAGCAGCCAAGAGCGGACTAGCGGGGGGGGGCCGTACTTC
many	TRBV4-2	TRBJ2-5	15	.	CASSQDPGVYETQYF	TGTGCCAGCAGCCAAGATCCGGGAGTCTATGAGACCCAGTACTTC